The 4 T cell receptor beta chains below were found in one sample sequenced in a study of CD8+ T cells in alopecia areata. The treatment denotes: oral pan-JAK inhibitor, 5-10 mg twice daily. Reverse transcribed after extraction, RNA yielded cDNA as the sequencing template. Generated by immunoSEQ multiplex PCR, the TCRdb table keeps only in-frame clones and is missing some. The data show around 270,000 clones, roughly 64% seen once. This material consisted of CD4+ T cells sorted from blood, taken at week 24, from a patient treated with tofacitinib. The source is a human donor with alopecia areata.

The chain couples TRBV7-8 to TRBJ2-5, with D perhaps TRBD1 (6 bases). V dropped 8 bases and J dropped 2 bases, with 15 bases sitting between them. CDR1 SGHVS and CDR2 FQNEAQ come from the germline V gene. This CDR3 comprises 14 residues. Here the CDR3 DNA reads TGTGCCAGCCCTGGACAGCCCTCGCAAGAGACCCAGTACTTC. It yields the protein CASPGQPSQETQYF.

This chain uses TRBV14 with TRBJ2-1, with D unresolved. V was trimmed by 0 bases and J by 4 bases, leaving 7 bases between them. The CDR3 totals 14 residues. Germline V gives CDR1 SGHDN, CDR2 FVKESK. This CDR3 reads CASSQDYGYNEQFF. The CDR3 nucleotides are TGTGCCAGCAGCCAAGATTACGGATACAATGAGCAGTTCTTC.

This clone was recorded only once. V is TRBV30 and J is TRBJ2-1; possibly TRBD2 for D (5 bases). V lost 7 bases and J 10 bases, leaving 14 bases between the germline ends. Germline V gene data show CDR1 as GTSNPN and CDR2 as SVGIG (reference sequence). The CDR3 is 11 amino acids. The CDR3 reads CASSPQREQFF. DNA for the CDR3: TGTGCCTCCTCACCCCAGCGGGAGCAGTTCTTC.

This clone was picked up one time. The gene calls are TRBV6-5 and TRBJ2-3; TRBD1 is a possible D gene (5 bases). V was trimmed by 7 bases and J by 3 bases, leaving 11 bases between them. From germline, CDR1 is MNHEY and CDR2 SVGAGI. The CDR3 totals 13 residues. This CDR3 is CASKPQGTDTQYF. The CDR3 bases are TGTGCCAGCAAGCCCCAGGGAACAGATACGCAGTATTTT.